The subject of this entry is one T cell receptor (beta chain). The study ran its PCR with 60 Vbeta and 13 Jbeta primers. TCRdb keeps only in-frame clones here, not all; method: immunoSEQ multiplex PCR. Of about 190,000 clones listed, about 70% are singletons. Germline CDR1 reads MNHNS; CDR2 reads SASEGT. The CDR3 spans 14 residues. V lost 4 bases and J lost 13; bases outside the gene matches: 9. These data come from a study of cytomegalovirus exposure and HLA in healthy donors. The receptor was isolated from a woman aged 25-40 years in good health and CMV-seronegative. The chain couples TRBV6-1 to TRBJ2-1; 11 bases align to TRBD2. The material sequenced was PBMCs. The CDR3: CASSVETSGVPQFF. CDR3 sequence (DNA): TGTGCCAGCAGTGTCGAGACTAGCGGGGTTCCACAGTTCTTC.